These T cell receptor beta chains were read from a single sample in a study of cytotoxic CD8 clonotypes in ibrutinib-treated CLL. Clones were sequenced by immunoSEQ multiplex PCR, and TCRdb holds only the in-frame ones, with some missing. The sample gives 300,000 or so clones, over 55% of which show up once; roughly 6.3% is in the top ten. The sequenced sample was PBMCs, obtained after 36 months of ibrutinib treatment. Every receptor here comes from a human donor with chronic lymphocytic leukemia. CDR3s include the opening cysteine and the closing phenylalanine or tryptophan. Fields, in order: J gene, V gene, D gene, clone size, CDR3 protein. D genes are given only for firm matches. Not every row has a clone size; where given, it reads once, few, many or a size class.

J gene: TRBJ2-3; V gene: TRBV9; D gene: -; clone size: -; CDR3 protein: CASSGRGTDTQYF
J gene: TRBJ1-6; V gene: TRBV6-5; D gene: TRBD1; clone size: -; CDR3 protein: CASSLTGERDSPLHF
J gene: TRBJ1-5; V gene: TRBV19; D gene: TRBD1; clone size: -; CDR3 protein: CASTGQGAQPQHF
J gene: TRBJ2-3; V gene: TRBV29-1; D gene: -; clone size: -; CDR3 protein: CSVEDRTTTDTQYF
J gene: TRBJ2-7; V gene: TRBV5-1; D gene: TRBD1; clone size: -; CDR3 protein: CASRQDRGYEQYF
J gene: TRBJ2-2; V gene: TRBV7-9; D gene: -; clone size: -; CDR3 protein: CASSPGLKTGELFF
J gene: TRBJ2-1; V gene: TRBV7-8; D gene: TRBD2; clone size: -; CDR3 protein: CASSPGTSGRLSYNEQFF
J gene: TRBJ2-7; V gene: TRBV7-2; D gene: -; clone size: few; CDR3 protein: CASSLVARSYEQYF
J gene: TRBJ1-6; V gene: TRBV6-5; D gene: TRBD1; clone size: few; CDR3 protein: CASRGQGYNSPLHF
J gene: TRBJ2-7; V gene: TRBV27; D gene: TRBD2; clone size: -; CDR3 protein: CASSLFARTSGRPIYEEQYF
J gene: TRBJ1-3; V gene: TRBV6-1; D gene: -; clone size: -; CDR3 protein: CASSANRDLAIYF
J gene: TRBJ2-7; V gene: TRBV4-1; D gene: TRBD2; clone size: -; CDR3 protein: CASSQVPGGPYEQYF
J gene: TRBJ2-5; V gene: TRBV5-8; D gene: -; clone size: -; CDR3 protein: CASSSFLSGGETQYF
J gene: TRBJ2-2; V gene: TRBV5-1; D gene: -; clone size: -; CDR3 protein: CASSLTNTGELFF
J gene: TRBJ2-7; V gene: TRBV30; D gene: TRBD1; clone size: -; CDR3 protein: CAWVGQSYEQYF
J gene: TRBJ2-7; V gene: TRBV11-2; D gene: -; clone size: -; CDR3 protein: CASSLGSGNSYEQYF
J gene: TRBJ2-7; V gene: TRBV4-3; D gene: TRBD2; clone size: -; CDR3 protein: CASSQDDLAGGPLGEQYF
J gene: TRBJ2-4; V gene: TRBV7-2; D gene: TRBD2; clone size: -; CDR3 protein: CASSLVSGTSGNIQYF
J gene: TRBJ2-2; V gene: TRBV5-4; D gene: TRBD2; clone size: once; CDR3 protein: CASSVGTSGAMNTGELFF
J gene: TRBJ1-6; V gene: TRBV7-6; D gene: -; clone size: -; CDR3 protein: CASSPGQGRRDSPLHF
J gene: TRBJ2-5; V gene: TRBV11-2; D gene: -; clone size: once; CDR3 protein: CASSPDQGSVETQYF
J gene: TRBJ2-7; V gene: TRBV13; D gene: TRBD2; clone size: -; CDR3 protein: CASSSRTSGIYEQYF
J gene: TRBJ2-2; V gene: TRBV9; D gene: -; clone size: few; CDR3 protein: CASSVSSLVTGELFF
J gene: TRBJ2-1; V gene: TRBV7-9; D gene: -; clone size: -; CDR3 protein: CASSPPQSISNEQFF
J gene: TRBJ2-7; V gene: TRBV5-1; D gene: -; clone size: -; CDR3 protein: CASSLVLGEGYEQYF
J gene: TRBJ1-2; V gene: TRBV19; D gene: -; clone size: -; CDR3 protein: CASSIHGAANYGYTF
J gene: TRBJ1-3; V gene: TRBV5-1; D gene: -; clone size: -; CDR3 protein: CASSLADYNRDTIYF
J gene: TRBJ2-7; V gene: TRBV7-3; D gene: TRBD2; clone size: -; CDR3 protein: CASSRTHTSGSHNSYEQYF
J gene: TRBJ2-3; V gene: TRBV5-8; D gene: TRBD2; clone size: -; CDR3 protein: CASSLYEQRGDTQYF
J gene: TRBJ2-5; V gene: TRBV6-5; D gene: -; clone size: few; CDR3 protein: CASRPGLLQETQYF
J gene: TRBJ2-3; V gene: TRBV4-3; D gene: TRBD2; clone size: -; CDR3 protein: CASSRREEDTDTQYF
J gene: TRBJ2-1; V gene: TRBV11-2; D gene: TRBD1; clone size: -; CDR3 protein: CASIPSTGGGSGQFF
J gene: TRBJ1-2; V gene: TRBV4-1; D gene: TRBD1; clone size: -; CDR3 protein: CASSPGQGFNYGYTF
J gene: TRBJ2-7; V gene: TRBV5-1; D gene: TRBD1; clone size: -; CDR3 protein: CASSLATTGSGYEQYF
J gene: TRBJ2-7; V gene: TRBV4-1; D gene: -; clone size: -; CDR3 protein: CASSQGLGHLSYEQYF
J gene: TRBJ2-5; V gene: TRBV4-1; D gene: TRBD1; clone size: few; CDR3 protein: CASSQAGTENQETQYF
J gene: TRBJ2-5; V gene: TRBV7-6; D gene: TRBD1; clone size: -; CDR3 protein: CASNTGDSYQETQYF
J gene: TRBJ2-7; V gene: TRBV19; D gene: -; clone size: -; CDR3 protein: CASSMTLGSAYEQYF
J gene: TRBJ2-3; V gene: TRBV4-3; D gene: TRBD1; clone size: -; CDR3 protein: CASSSGGGFTDTQYF
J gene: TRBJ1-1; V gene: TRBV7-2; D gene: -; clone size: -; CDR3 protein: CASSLIRNTEAFF
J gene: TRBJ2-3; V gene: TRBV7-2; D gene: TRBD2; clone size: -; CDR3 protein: CASSGRTSGGTDTQYF
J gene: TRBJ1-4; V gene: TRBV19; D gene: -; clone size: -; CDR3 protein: CASSIPLATNEKLFF
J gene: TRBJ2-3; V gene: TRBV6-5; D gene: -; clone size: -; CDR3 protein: CASSYGYSTGDTQYF
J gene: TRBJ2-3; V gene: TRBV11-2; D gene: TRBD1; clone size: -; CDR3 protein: CASSLDSTGSDTQYF
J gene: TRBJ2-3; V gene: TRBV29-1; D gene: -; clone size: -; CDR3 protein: CSVRTGVTSTDTQYF
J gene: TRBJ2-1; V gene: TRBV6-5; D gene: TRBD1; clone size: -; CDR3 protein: CASSYRDRYYNEQFF
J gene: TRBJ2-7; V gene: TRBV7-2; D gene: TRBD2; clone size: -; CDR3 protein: CASSLAEREETYEQYF
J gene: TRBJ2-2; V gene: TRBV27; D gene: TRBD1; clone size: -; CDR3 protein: CASAKQGAKTGELFF
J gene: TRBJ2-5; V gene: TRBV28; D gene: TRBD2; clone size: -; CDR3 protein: CASGSGGGHEETQYF
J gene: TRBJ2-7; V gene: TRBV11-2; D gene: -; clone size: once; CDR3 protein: CASSRPGRGLYEQYF